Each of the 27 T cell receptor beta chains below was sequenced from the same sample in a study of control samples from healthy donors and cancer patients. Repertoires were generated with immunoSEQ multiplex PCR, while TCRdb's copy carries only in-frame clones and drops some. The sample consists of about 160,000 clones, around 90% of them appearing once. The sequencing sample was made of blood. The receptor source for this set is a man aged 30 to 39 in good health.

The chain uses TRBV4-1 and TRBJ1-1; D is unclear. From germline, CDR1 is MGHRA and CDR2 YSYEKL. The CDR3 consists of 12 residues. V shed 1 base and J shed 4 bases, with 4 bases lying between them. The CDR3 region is CASSQGPTEAFF. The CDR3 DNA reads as TGCGCCAGCAGCCAAGGACCCACTGAAGCTTTCTTT.

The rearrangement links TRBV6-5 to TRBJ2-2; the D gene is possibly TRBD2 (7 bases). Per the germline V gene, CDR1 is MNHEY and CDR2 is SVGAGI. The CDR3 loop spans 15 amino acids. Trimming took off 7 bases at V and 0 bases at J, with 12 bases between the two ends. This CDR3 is CASKRGGANTGELFF. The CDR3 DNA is TGTGCCAGCAAGAGGGGGGGGGCGAACACCGGGGAGCTGTTTTTT.

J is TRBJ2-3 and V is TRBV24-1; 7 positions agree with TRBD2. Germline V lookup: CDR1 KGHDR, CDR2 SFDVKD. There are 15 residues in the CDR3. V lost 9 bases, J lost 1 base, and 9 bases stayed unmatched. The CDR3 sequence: CATRSGALGTDTQYF. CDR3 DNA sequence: TGTGCCACCCGAAGCGGGGCCCTGGGCACAGATACGCAGTATTTT.

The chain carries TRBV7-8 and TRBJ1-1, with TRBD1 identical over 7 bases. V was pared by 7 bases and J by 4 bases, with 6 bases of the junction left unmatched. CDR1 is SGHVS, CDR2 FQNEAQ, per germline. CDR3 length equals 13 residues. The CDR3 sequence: CASNYRGGTEAFF. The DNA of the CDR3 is TGTGCCAGCAACTACAGGGGTGGCACTGAAGCTTTCTTT.

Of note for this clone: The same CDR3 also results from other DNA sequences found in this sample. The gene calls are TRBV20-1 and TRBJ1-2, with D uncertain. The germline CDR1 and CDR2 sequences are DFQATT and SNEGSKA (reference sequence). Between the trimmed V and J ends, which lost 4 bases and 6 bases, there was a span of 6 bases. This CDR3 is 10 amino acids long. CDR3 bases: TGCAGTGCTACTGGGAATGGCTACACCTTC. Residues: CSATGNGYTF.

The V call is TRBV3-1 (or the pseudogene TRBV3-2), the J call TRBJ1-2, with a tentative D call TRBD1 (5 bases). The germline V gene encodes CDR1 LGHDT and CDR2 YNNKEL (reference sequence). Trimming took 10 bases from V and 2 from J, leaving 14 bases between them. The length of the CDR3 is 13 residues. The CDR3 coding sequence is TGTGCCACCTCGCCGGACAAAAACTATGGCTACACCTTC. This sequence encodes CATSPDKNYGYTF.

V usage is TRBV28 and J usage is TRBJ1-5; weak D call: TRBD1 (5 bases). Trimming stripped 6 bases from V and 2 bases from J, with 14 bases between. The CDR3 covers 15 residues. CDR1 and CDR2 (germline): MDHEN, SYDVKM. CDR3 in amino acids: CASSTEGRRNQPQHF. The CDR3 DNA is TGTGCCAGCAGCACAGAGGGACGGCGCAATCAGCCCCAGCATTTT.

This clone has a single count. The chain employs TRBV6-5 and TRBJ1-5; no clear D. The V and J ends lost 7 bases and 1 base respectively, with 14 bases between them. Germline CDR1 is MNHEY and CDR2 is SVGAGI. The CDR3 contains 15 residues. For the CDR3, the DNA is TGTGCCAGCACCCAAACCCGAAGGAGCAATCAGCCCCAGCATTTT. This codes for CASTQTRRSNQPQHF.

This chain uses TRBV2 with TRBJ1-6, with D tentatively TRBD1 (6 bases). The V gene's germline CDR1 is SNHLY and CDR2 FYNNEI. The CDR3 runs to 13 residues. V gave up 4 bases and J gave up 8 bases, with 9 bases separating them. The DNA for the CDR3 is TGTGCCAGCAGTGGGGGGGCGCATTCACCCCTCCACTTT. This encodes CASSGGAHSPLHF.

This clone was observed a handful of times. In DNA form, the CDR3 reads TGTGCCAGCAGTCCCCAAGAGACCCAGTACTTC. This encodes CASSPQETQYF. The chain uses TRBV25-1 and TRBJ2-5; D not certain. Germline CDR1 is MGHDK and CDR2 is SYGVNS. Between the trimmed V and J ends, which lost 5 bases and 1 base, there was a span of 2 bases. CDR3 length: 11 amino acids.

This CDR3 reads CASSRIASGTGAGELFF. The DNA for the CDR3 is TGCGCCAGCAGCCGAATAGCTTCCGGGACAGGCGCCGGGGAGCTGTTTTTT. The rearrangement links TRBV4-1 to TRBJ2-2, with 8 bases identical to TRBD1. V lost 4 bases to trimming and J lost 6 bases; unmatched junction nucleotides: 13. Germline values: CDR1 MGHRA, CDR2 YSYEKL. The CDR3 spans 17 residues.

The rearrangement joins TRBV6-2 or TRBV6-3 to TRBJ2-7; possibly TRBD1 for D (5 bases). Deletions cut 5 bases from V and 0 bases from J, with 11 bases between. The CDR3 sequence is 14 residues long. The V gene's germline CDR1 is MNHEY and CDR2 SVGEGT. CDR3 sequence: CASSIGAHSYEQYF. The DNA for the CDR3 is TGTGCCAGCAGTATAGGGGCCCACTCCTACGAGCAGTACTTC.

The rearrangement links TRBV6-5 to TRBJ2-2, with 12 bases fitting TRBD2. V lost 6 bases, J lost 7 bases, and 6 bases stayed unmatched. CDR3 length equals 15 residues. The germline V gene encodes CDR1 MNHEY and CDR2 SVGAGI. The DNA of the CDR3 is TGTGCCAGCAGGACGCTAGCGGGAGGGGGCGGGGAGCTGTTTTTT. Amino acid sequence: CASRTLAGGGGELFF.

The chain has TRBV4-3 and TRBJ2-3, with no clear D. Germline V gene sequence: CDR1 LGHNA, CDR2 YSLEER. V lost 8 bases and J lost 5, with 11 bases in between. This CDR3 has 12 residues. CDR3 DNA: TGCGCCAGCGGCTTTACGGGAGATACGCAGTATTTT. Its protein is CASGFTGDTQYF.

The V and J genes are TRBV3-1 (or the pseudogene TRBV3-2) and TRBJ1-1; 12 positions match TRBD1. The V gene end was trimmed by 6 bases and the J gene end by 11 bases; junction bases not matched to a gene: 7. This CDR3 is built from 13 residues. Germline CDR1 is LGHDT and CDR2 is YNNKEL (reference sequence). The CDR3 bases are TGTGCCAGCAGACCCGGGACAGGGGGCTCGGCTTTCTTT. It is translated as CASRPGTGGSAFF.

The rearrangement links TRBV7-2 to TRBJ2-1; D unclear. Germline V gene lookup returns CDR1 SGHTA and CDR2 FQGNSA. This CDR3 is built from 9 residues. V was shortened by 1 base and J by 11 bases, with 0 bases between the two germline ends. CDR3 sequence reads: CASSLEQFF. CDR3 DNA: TGTGCCAGCAGCTTAGAGCAGTTCTTC.

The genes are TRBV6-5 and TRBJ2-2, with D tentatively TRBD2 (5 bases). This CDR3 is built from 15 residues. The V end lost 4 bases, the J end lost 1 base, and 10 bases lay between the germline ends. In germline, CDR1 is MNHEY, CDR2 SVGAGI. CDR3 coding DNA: TGTGCCAGCAGTTGGGGTCGGGGGAACACCGGGGAGCTGTTTTTT. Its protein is CASSWGRGNTGELFF.

This CDR3 reads CASSQGQALSSYEQYF. CDR3 bases: TGTGCCAGCAGCCAAGGGCAAGCCCTGAGCTCCTACGAGCAGTACTTC. The rearrangement joins TRBV4-2 to TRBJ2-7; the D is unclear. Germline V gives CDR1 LGHNA, CDR2 YNFKEQ. This CDR3 region has 16 residues. Between the trimmed V and J ends, which lost 1 base and 0 bases, there was a span of 13 bases.

The chain's CDR3 is CASSRGQGTEAFF. The DNA of the CDR3 is TGTGCCAGCAGTCGAGGACAGGGTACTGAAGCTTTCTTT. The chain recombines TRBV6-6 with TRBJ1-1, with TRBD1 matching 8 bases. The V segment lost 5 bases and the J segment 5 bases; nucleotides outside the gene matches: 4. CDR1 is MNHNY, CDR2 SVGAGI, per germline (reference sequence). This CDR3 has 13 residues.

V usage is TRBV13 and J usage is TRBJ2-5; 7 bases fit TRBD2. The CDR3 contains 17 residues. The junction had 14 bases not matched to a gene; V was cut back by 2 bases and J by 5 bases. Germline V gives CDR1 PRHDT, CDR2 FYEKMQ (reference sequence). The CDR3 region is CASSLRLAFQVRETQYF. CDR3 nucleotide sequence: TGTGCCAGCAGCTTAAGACTAGCTTTTCAGGTCCGGGAGACCCAGTACTTC.

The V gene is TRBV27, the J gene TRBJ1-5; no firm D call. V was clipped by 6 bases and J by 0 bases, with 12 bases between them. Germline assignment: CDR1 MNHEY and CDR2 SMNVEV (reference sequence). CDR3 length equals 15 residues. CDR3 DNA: TGTGCCAGCAGCCCATACACCAATAGCAATCAGCCCCAGCATTTT. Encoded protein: CASSPYTNSNQPQHF.

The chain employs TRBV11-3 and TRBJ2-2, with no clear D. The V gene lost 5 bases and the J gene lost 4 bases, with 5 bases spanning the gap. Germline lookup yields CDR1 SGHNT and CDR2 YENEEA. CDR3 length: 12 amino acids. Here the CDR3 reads CASSLSTGELFF. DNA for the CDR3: TGTGCCAGCAGCCTTTCCACCGGGGAGCTGTTTTTT. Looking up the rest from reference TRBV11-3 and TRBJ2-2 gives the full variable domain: EAGVVQSPRYKIIEKKQPVAFWCNPISGHNTLYWYLQNLGQGPELLIRYENEEAVDDSQLPKDRFSAERLKGVDSTLKIQPAELGDSAVYLCASSLSTGELFFGEGSRLTVL.

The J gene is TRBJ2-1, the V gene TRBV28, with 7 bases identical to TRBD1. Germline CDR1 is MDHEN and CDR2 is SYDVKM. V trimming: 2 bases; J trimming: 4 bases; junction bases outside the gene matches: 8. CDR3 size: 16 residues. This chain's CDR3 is CASSLNGDSNYNEQFF. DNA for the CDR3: TGTGCCAGCAGTTTAAACGGGGACAGCAATTACAATGAGCAGTTCTTC.

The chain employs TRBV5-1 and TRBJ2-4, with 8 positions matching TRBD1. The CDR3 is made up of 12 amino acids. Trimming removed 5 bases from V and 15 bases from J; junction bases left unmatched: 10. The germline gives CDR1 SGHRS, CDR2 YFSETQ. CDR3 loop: CASRQGETGLYF. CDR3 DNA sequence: TGCGCCAGCAGACAGGGGGAAACAGGGTTGTACTTC.

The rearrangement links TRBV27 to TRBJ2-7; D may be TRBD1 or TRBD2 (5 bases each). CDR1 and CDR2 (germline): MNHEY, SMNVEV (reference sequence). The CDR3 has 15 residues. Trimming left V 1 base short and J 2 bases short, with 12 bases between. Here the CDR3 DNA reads TGTGCCAGCAGTTTATTTCCCGGGGACCCCTACGAGCAGTACTTC. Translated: CASSLFPGDPYEQYF.

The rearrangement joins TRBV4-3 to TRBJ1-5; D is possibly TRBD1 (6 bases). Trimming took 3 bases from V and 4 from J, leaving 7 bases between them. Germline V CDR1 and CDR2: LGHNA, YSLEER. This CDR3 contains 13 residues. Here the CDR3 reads CASSQRGNQPQHF. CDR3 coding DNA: TGCGCCAGCAGCCAGAGGGGGAATCAGCCCCAGCATTTT.

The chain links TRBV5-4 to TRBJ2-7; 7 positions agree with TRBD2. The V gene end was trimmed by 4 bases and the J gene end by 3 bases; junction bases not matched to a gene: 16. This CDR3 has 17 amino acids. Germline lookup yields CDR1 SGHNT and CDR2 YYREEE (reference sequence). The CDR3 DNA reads TGTGCCAGCAGCCCAAAGTTGGAGGCTAGCGGTCTCTACGAGCAGTACTTC. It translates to CASSPKLEASGLYEQYF.